The 10 T cell receptor beta chains below were found in one sample sequenced in a study of CD8 T cells in ankylosing spondylitis. Overall study findings and caveats: Fewer than ten highly homologous variants made up a TCR beta motif, and this motif appeared characteristic of ankylosing spondylitis blood.

TCRdb itself ran the 5' RACE reads through MiXCR, one entry per CDR3 protein. The sample carries hundreds of thousands of distinct CDR3 sequences, 17% recorded once. These receptors are not linked to any known antigen. Sequenced sample: blood, either unsorted or a sorted T cell fraction (not recorded which). These TCRs come from a male donor with ankylosing spondylitis.

For the CDR3, the DNA is TGTGCCACCGCCCCTACACCAGGGGGAAAGACCCAGTACTTC. It specifies CATAPTPGGKTQYF. The rearrangement joins TRBV28 to TRBJ2-5; the match to TRBD1 covers 7 bases. This CDR3 contains 14 residues. Germline CDR1 is MDHEN and CDR2 is SYDVKM. Trimming took 10 bases from V and 6 from J; bases not matched to a gene: 14.

This clonotype appeared many times. The rearrangement links TRBV28 to TRBJ1-5, with a tentative D call TRBD1 (6 bases). Germline assignment: CDR1 MDHEN and CDR2 SYDVKM. V was shortened by 7 bases and J by 0 bases, with 19 bases between the two germline ends. The CDR3 loop spans 17 amino acids. CDR3 bases: TGTGCCAGCATTGTCTCCGGGGGCCGATATAGCAATCAGCCCCAGCATTTT. Encoded protein: CASIVSGGRYSNQPQHF.

CDR3 DNA sequence: TGTGCCAGCAGCCAAGGACACGGACAAGCTTACGAGCAGTACTTC. It translates to CASSQGHGQAYEQYF. The chain links TRBV11-2 to TRBJ2-7; perhaps TRBD1 as D (5 bases). The CDR3 totals 15 residues. The ends were cut back, 5 bases at V and 4 bases at J, with 18 bases in the middle. Germline CDR1 SGHAT, CDR2 FQNNGV.

The rearrangement joins TRBV7-9 to TRBJ1-4; TRBD1 aligns across 9 bases. The CDR3 sequence is 15 residues long. Trimming removed 3 bases from V and 8 bases from J; junction bases left unmatched: 7. Germline CDR1 SEHNR, CDR2 FQNEAQ (reference sequence). CDR3 sequence: CASSLQTGGVEKLFF. The CDR3 nucleotides are TGTGCCAGCAGCTTGCAAACAGGGGGCGTAGAAAAACTGTTTTTT. The variable domain in full, with the rest retrieved from reference TRBV7-9 and TRBJ1-4, is DTGVSQNPRHKITKRGQNVTFRCDPISEHNRLYWYRQTLGQGPEFLTYFQNEAQLEKSRLLSDRFSAERPKGSFSTLEIQRTEQGDSAMYLCASSLQTGGVEKLFFGSGTQLSVL.

The chain couples TRBV3-1 to TRBJ1-2; possible D gene TRBD1, 5 bases. CDR1 is LGHDT, CDR2 YNNKEL, per germline (reference sequence). Trimming removed 1 base from V and 2 bases from J, with 14 bases in between. The length of the CDR3 is 16 residues. CDR3 residues: CASSQATAGRNYGYTF. The DNA for the CDR3 is TGTGCCAGCAGCCAAGCAACGGCAGGGAGGAACTATGGCTACACCTTC. The full variable domain, in which reference TRBV3-1 and TRBJ1-2 provide the parts outside the CDR3, is DTAVSQTPKYLVTQMGNDKSIKCEQNLGHDTMYWYKQDSKKFLKIMFSYNNKELIINETVPNRFSPKSPDKAHLNLHINSLELGDSAVYFCASSQATAGRNYGYTFGSGTRLTVV.

This clonotype has more than one count but fewer than ten. The chain is built from TRBV7-9 and TRBJ1-1, with a possible D match to TRBD1 (5 bases). Trimming pared 1 base from V and 5 bases from J, leaving 11 bases between. CDR1 and CDR2 (germline): SEHNR, FQNEAQ (reference sequence). The length of the CDR3 is 14 residues. CDR3 loop: CASSLGDPATEAFF. The CDR3 nucleotides are TGTGCCAGCAGCTTAGGGGACCCGGCGACTGAAGCTTTCTTT. The entire variable domain, with the rest obtained from reference TRBV7-9 and TRBJ1-1, is as follows: DTGVSQNPRHKITKRGQNVTFRCDPISEHNRLYWYRQTLGQGPEFLTYFQNEAQLEKSRLLSDRFSAERPKGSFSTLEIQRTEQGDSAMYLCASSLGDPATEAFFGQGTRLTVV.

This clonotype was seen many times. The chain has TRBV7-9 and TRBJ1-1; 9 nucleotides align to TRBD1. V dropped 3 bases and J dropped 3; count of bases not matched to a gene: 2. The CDR3 has 14 amino acids. Germline CDR1 and CDR2: SEHNR and FQNEAQ (reference sequence). CDR3 bases: TGTGCCAGCAGCTTCTGGGACAGGGACACTGAAGCTTTCTTT. Translating it yields CASSFWDRDTEAFF.

This sequence joins TRBV5-6 and TRBJ1-6; D ambiguous. CDR3 length: 15 amino acids. Trimming took off 1 base at V and 10 bases at J, with 15 bases between the two ends. CDR1 and CDR2 (germline): SGHDT, YYEEEE. In nucleotides, the CDR3 is TGTGCCAGCAGCTTGCGAGGCCCGCTCGGATCACCCCTCCACTTT. Translated: CASSLRGPLGSPLHF.

The genes are TRBV5-1 and TRBJ1-3, with 8 positions matching TRBD1. The germline V gene has CDR1 SGHRS and CDR2 YFSETQ. The V segment lost 9 bases and the J segment 4 bases; nucleotides outside the gene matches: 9. The CDR3 length is 14 residues. The CDR3 region is CATSAGGNGNTIYF. CDR3 in DNA: TGCGCCACCTCGGCAGGGGGCAACGGAAACACCATATATTTT.

This clonotype was observed many times. The chain uses TRBV5-1 and TRBJ2-1; 10 bases map to TRBD2. Per germline, CDR1 SGHRS and CDR2 YFSETQ. The CDR3 spans 14 residues. The trim removed 1 base at V and 8 bases at J, leaving 3 bases unmatched. In DNA, the CDR3 is TGCGCCAGCAGCTTGTGGCTAGCGGGAGATGAGCAGTTCTTC. Its protein product is CASSLWLAGDEQFF.